This TCR beta chain emerged from a study of shared clonotypes between healthy human individuals. General study results and limits: Among donors, sharing of clonotypes was expected to be affected by sequencing depth. Researchers found naive subsets generally carried larger estimated richness than memory subsets. About 5.2% was the fraction of naive CD4 clonotypes found shared across a few donors.

Across several immunoSEQ plates, the genomic DNA of each subset was split evenly. The method was immunoSEQ multiplex PCR; TCRdb's version includes in-frame clones alone and lacks a portion of them. This sample has 2.3 million or so clones, with approximately 95% found just once. On this clone: Its cognate antigen is unknown.

V lost 1 base, J lost 6 bases, and 8 bases stayed unmatched. This CDR3 spans 16 amino acids. The germline V gene encodes CDR1 LGHNA and CDR2 YNFKEQ. This clonotype was obtained from a young man in good health. Some clones in this sample may be carry-over from other donors' samples. The chain joins TRBV4-2 to TRBJ2-7, with 11 bases identical to TRBD2. The sample comprised naive CD4+ T cells from PBMCs. The sample's subset: CD45RA+ positively selected. In nucleotides, the CDR3 is TGTGCCAGCAGCCAAGGGGTAGCGGGAGGGCTCGGCGAGCAGTACTTC. This gives the protein CASSQGVAGGLGEQYF.